These 23 T cell receptor beta chains came from one sample sequenced in a study of shared clonotypes between healthy human individuals. The method was immunoSEQ multiplex PCR; TCRdb's version includes in-frame clones alone and lacks a portion of them. The sample lists 1 million to 1.3 million clones; 70% to 80% were seen once. Sequenced material: memory CD4+ T cells from PBMCs. Noted subset: CD45RA-negative fraction. The receptor set was obtained from a man between 18 and 29 years old in good health. Some clones in this sample may be carry-over from other donors' samples.

The rearrangement uses TRBV5-1 and TRBJ2-5, with TRBD2 matching 12 bases. The CDR3 covers 18 residues. CDR1 SGHRS and CDR2 YFSETQ come from the germline V gene. V trimming: 4 bases; J trimming: 2 bases; junction bases outside the gene matches: 12. The CDR3 nucleotides are TGCGCCAGCAGCATCGGACTAGCGGGACGGAACCTACAAGAGACCCAGTACTTC. As protein: CASSIGLAGRNLQETQYF.

This rearrangement joins TRBV7-2 to TRBJ1-1; D remains ambiguous. This CDR3 is built from 12 residues. V lost 6 bases and J lost 11, with 16 bases in between. Germline values: CDR1 SGHTA, CDR2 FQGNSA. As DNA, the CDR3 is TGTGCCAGCAGATCGGACGGCACGGGCGCTTTCTTT. This encodes CASRSDGTGAFF.

This chain connects TRBV9 to TRBJ1-1, with 8 bases lining up with TRBD1. This CDR3 has 15 amino acids. The germline gives CDR1 SGDLS, CDR2 YYNGEE. J lost 3 bases, V lost 4 bases, and 8 bases had no gene match. The CDR3 reads CASSPRVDRDTEAFF. CDR3 bases: TGTGCCAGCAGCCCCCGGGTGGACAGGGACACTGAAGCTTTCTTT. The full variable domain, with the rest looked up from reference TRBV9 and TRBJ1-1, is DSGVTQTPKHLITATGQRVTLRCSPRSGDLSVYWYQQSLDQGLQFLIQYYNGEERAKGNILERFSAQQFPDLHSELNLSSLELGDSALYFCASSPRVDRDTEAFFGQGTRLTVV.

With regard to this clone: The sample carries other DNA sequences with the same CDR3. The chain joins TRBV7-2 to TRBJ2-3; possibly TRBD2 for D (6 bases). V lost 2 bases to trimming and J lost 1 base, with 7 bases between them. The CDR3 totals 14 residues. Germline CDR1 and CDR2: SGHTA and FQGNSA. CDR3 protein: CASSLSGGTDTQYF. Here the CDR3 DNA reads TGTGCCAGCAGCTTATCGGGGGGCACAGATACGCAGTATTTT. The full variable domain, completed using reference TRBV7-2 and TRBJ2-3, is GAGVSQSPSNKVTEKGKDVELRCDPISGHTALYWYRQSLGQGLEFLIYFQGNSAPDKSGLPSDRFSAERTGGSVSTLTIQRTQQEDSAVYLCASSLSGGTDTQYFGPGTRLTVL.

V and J are TRBV28 and TRBJ2-7, with a weak D call TRBD2 (6 bases). Germline V lookup: CDR1 MDHEN, CDR2 SYDVKM. Trimming cost V 10 bases and J 2 bases, with 24 bases left between them. The CDR3 is 16 residues long. The CDR3 protein is CATSFYLAEGPYEQYF. The CDR3 bases are TGTGCCACCAGCTTTTATTTAGCGGAGGGGCCCTACGAGCAGTACTTC.

This clone showed up just once. This chain connects TRBV10-3 to TRBJ2-3, with TRBD2 identical over 12 bases. V dropped 8 bases and J dropped 4; count of bases not matched to a gene: 10. The CDR3 extends over 16 amino acids. In germline, CDR1 is ENHRY, CDR2 SYGVKD. The CDR3 sequence is CAIGRPSGGGPDTQYF. CDR3 coding DNA: TGTGCCATCGGACGGCCTAGCGGGGGGGGTCCAGATACGCAGTATTTT.

The rearrangement links TRBV7-8 to TRBJ2-7, with 7 nucleotides matching TRBD1. From germline, CDR1 is SGHVS and CDR2 FQNEAQ. V lost 3 bases to trimming and J lost 2 bases; unmatched junction nucleotides: 7. This CDR3 is 15 amino acids long. The CDR3 here is CASSFPTGTPYEQYF. The CDR3 DNA follows: TGTGCCAGCAGCTTCCCGACAGGGACCCCCTACGAGCAGTACTTC.

This chain connects TRBV19 to TRBJ1-2; D uncertain. The CDR3 totals 13 residues. V was shortened by 5 bases and J by 5 bases, with 12 bases between the two germline ends. Germline V gene sequence: CDR1 LNHDA, CDR2 SQIVND (reference sequence). The DNA for the CDR3 is TGTGCCAGTAGTGTGGACCGTAGGTATGGCTACACCTTC. It yields the protein CASSVDRRYGYTF.

The chain uses TRBV18 and TRBJ2-1, with 9 nucleotides matching TRBD1. The germline CDR1 and CDR2 sequences are KGHSH and LQKENI. This CDR3 has 14 amino acids. V was clipped by 3 bases and J by 9 bases; unmatched bases: 6. CDR3 region: CASSPGTGQGEQFF. The CDR3 bases are TGTGCCAGCTCACCTGGGACAGGGCAGGGTGAGCAGTTCTTC.

This chain connects TRBV12-5 to TRBJ1-1; D is perhaps TRBD1 (6 bases). This CDR3 region has 13 residues. V was pared by 1 base and J by 3 bases, with 6 bases between. CDR1 and CDR2 (germline): LGHNT, FRNRAP. The CDR3 bases are TGTGCTAGTGGTTTGGACAGGGACACTGAAGCTTTCTTT. Its protein is CASGLDRDTEAFF.

The rearrangement joins TRBV11-2 to TRBJ1-6, with 7 bases fitting TRBD1. In germline, CDR1 is SGHAT, CDR2 FQNNGV. V lost 5 bases and J lost 10; bases outside the gene matches: 11. This CDR3 region has 15 residues. CDR3 DNA sequence: TGTGCCAGCAGCCAAGATGGCAGGGGGAACTCACCCCTCCACTTT. Translating it yields CASSQDGRGNSPLHF.

The chain uses TRBV5-1 and TRBJ2-4, with unresolved D. In germline, CDR1 is SGHRS, CDR2 YFSETQ. This CDR3 spans 17 amino acids. The ends were cut back, 4 bases at V and 5 bases at J, with 22 bases in the middle. The CDR3 DNA is TGCGCCAGCAGCGGTAGTGGGTCTACCCATACAGAAAACATTCAGTACTTC. Its protein product is CASSGSGSTHTENIQYF.

In this sample, this clone turned up a few times. This rearrangement joins TRBV28 to TRBJ1-2; 8 nucleotides line up with TRBD1. The CDR3 spans 16 residues. V lost 4 bases, J lost 4 bases, and 11 bases stayed unmatched. Germline assignment: CDR1 MDHEN and CDR2 SYDVKM. Here the CDR3 reads CASSSLRTGWGYGYTF. In DNA form, the CDR3 reads TGTGCCAGCAGTTCCCTGCGGACAGGGTGGGGCTATGGCTACACCTTC.

This clone has at least ten counts. V is TRBV27 and J is TRBJ2-3; 13 positions match TRBD2. In germline, CDR1 is MNHEY, CDR2 SMNVEV (reference sequence). Trimming at V came to 5 bases and at J to 4 bases, leaving 12 bases not matched to a gene. The CDR3 is 18 residues long. CDR3 coding DNA: TGTGCCAGCAGTCCCCGACTAGCGGGAGGTTGGGGGGCAGATACGCAGTATTTT. Amino acid sequence: CASSPRLAGGWGADTQYF.

Comments on this clone: One junction end does not reproduce the germline sequence, and a read error may be involved. CDR3 in DNA: TGCGCCAGCAGCCCGGACAGGGAGGATGAAGCTTTCTTT. It yields the protein CASSPDREDEAFF. This chain links TRBV11-2 with TRBJ1-1; 8 bases are shared with TRBD1. Germline V CDR1 and CDR2: SGHAT, FQNNGV. The CDR3 has 13 residues.

This clone was recorded many times. The V and J genes are TRBV7-9 and TRBJ1-3; D call uncertain. The CDR3 consists of 14 residues. The V gene lost 4 bases and the J gene lost 5 bases, with 12 bases spanning the gap. CDR1 and CDR2 from the germline V gene are SEHNR and FQNEAQ (reference sequence). The DNA for the CDR3 is TGTGCCAGCAGCTATACTGGCAGACGAAACACCATATATTTT. Protein: CASSYTGRRNTIYF.

The gene calls are TRBV7-9 and TRBJ2-5; D gene unclear. This CDR3 region has 14 residues. Looked up from germline, CDR1 is SEHNR and CDR2 is FQNEAQ (reference sequence). V shed 0 bases and J shed 6 bases, with 11 bases lying between them. The CDR3 nucleotides read TGTGCCAGCAGCTTAGCCGGCAGTACGAAGACCCAGTACTTC. Its translation is CASSLAGSTKTQYF.

The chain links TRBV5-6 to TRBJ2-7, with D possibly TRBD2 on 5 matching bases. Looked up from germline, CDR1 is SGHDT and CDR2 is YYEEEE. The V and J ends lost 4 bases and 5 bases respectively, with 16 bases between them. CDR3 length: 14 amino acids. CDR3 residues: CASSVGLTSNEQYF. The CDR3 DNA reads as TGTGCCAGCAGCGTAGGACTGACGTCCAACGAGCAGTACTTC.

The J gene is TRBJ1-1, the V gene TRBV19; 7 bases match TRBD1. Germline assignment: CDR1 LNHDA and CDR2 SQIVND (reference sequence). This CDR3 region has 15 residues. Losses at the gene ends were 5 bases for V and 0 bases for J; bases not matched to a gene: 6. The CDR3 reads CASSAPGQMNTEAFF. DNA of the CDR3: TGTGCCAGTAGTGCGCCGGGACAGATGAACACTGAAGCTTTCTTT.

This chain links TRBV7-8 with TRBJ2-3; 10 nucleotides line up with TRBD2. Germline V gives CDR1 SGHVS, CDR2 FQNEAQ. CDR3 size: 14 residues. Trimming cost V 4 bases and J 4 bases; bases outside gene matches: 2. CDR3 sequence: CASSSSGRADTQYF. The CDR3 DNA reads as TGTGCCAGCAGCTCGAGCGGGAGGGCAGATACGCAGTATTTT.

The chain carries TRBV18 and TRBJ1-4; TRBD1 aligns across 8 bases. Germline trimming cut 6 bases from V and 4 bases from J; bases unmatched to any gene: 7. The CDR3 contains 15 residues. The germline V gene has CDR1 KGHSH and CDR2 LQKENI. CDR3 bases: TGTGCCAGCTCCCCCGGGACAGGCGGTAATGAAAAACTGTTTTTT. It encodes CASSPGTGGNEKLFF.

The gene calls are TRBV5-1 and TRBJ2-7, with D perhaps matching TRBD1 (5 bases). The CDR3 is made up of 14 amino acids. Germline CDR1 SGHRS, CDR2 YFSETQ. The V end was cut by 4 bases, the J end by 1 base, with 12 bases between. CDR3 amino acids: CASSGSTDSYEQYF. DNA of the CDR3: TGCGCCAGCAGCGGTTCGACAGATTCCTACGAGCAGTACTTC.

The chain employs TRBV18 and TRBJ2-7; D is perhaps TRBD2 (6 bases). This CDR3 has 13 residues. Germline CDR1 KGHSH, CDR2 LQKENI. The V and J ends lost 3 bases and 3 bases respectively, with 9 bases between them. The CDR3 protein is CASSPISGYEQYF. In DNA, the CDR3 is TGTGCCAGCTCACCGATTAGCGGCTACGAGCAGTACTTC.